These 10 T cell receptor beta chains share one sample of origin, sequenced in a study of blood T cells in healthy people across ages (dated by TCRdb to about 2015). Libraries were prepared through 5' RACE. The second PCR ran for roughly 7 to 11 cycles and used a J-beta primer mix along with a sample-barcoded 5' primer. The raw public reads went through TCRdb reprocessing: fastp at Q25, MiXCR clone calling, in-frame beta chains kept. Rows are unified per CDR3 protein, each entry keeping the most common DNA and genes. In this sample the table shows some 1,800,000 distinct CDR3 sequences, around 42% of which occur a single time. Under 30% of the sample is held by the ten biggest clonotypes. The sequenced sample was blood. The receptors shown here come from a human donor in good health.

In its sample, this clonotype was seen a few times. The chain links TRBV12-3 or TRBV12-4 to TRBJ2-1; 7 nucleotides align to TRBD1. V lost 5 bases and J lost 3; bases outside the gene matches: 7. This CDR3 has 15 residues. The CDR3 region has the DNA TGTGCCAGCAGTCGCAACAGGGGTGTCTACAATGAGCAGTTCTTC. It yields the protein CASSRNRGVYNEQFF.

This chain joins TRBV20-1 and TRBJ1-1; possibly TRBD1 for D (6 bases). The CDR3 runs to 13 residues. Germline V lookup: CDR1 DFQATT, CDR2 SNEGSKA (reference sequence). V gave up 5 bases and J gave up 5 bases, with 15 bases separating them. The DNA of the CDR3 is TGCAGTGCTTACTTACAGGGTGCGACTGAAGCTTTCTTT. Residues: CSAYLQGATEAFF.

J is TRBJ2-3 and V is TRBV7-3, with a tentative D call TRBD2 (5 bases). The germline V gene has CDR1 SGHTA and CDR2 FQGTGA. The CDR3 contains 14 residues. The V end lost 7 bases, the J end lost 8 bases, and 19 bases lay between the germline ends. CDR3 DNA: TGTGCCAGCAACCTCCAGCCGGCCGCGGGTACGCAGTATTTT. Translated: CASNLQPAAGTQYF.

The CDR3 reads CASRSTGDQETQYF. In DNA, the CDR3 is TGTGCCAGCAGATCGACTGGGGATCAAGAGACCCAGTACTTC. V and J are TRBV6-2 or TRBV6-3 and TRBJ2-7; D call uncertain. The DNA end lines up better with TRBJ2-5; the J call may be wrong. This CDR3 has 14 amino acids. Germline V gene sequence: CDR1 MNHEY, CDR2 SVGEGT.

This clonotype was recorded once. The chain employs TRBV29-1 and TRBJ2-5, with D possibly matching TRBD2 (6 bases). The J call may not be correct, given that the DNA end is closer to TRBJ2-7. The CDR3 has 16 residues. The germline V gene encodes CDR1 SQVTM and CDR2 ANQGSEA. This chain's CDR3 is CSVEDSRGGNDYEQYF. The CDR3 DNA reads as TGCAGCGTTGAAGATAGTCGGGGAGGAAACGACTACGAGCAGTACTTC.

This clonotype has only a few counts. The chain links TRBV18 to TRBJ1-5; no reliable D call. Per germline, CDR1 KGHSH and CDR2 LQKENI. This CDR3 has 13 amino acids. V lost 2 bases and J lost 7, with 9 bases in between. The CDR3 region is CASSPSAEQPQHF. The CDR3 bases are TGTGCCAGCTCACCAAGCGCAGAACAGCCCCAGCATTTT.

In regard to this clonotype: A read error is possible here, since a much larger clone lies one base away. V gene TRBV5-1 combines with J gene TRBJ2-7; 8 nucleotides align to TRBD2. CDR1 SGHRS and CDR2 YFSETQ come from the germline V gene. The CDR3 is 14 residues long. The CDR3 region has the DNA TGCGCCAGCAGCTTGGGAGCGGGAGAGTACGAGCAGGACTTC. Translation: CASSLGAGEYEQDF.

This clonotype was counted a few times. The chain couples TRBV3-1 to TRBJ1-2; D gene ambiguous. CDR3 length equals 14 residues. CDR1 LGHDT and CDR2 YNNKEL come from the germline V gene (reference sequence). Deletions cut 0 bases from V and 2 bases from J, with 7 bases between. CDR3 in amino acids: CASSQERPNYGYTF. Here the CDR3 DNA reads TGTGCCAGCAGCCAAGAAAGGCCCAACTATGGCTACACCTTC.

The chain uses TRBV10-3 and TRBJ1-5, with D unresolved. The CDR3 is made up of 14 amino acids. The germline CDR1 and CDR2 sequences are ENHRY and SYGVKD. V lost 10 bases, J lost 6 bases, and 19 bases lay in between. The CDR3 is CATQFGETGQPQHF. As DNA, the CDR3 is TGTGCCACTCAATTCGGGGAAACGGGTCAGCCCCAGCATTTT.

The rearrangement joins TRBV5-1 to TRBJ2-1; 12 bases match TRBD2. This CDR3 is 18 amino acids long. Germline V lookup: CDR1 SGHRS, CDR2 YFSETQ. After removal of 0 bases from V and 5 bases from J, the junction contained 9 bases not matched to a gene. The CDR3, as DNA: TGCGCCAGCAGCTTGGCCCCTAGCGGGGGGGCCAGCGACAATGAGCAGTTCTTC. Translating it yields CASSLAPSGGASDNEQFF.